This T cell receptor beta chain was captured by sequencing in a study of T cells in tuberculosis (dated 2018 in TCRdb). In the study overall: To characterize T cells specific for the mycobacterial lipid antigen glucose monomycolate (GMM), the study used CD1B tetramers together with high-throughput TCR immunosequencing. The investigation overall reported the following: T cells that bind the CD1B-GMM tetramer with low affinity may not have been captured by the stringent sort gate.

Worth noting for this clone: No much larger clone is present one base from it, and per-base qualities are unavailable.

Relative to germline, V is 0 bases shorter and J is 4 bases shorter, with 11 bases between their ends. The CDR3 numbers 15 residues from cysteine through phenylalanine. CDR3 DNA only is kept here, 45 bases in frame from base 1. The germline V gene yields SGHRS for CDR1 and YFSETQ for CDR2. After being thawed and rested overnight, PBMC were stained with GMM-loaded CD1B tetramer, a Live/Dead dye and anti-CD3, and were then sorted on a FACS Aria II. CD1B tetramers were loaded with C32 glucose monomycolate purified from Rhodococcus equi. Before cryopreservation, the PBMC later used for tetramer sorting had been depleted of CD14-expressing monocytes as part of a separate study. From each donor, approximately 98,000 tetramer-negative cells were sorted and were analyzed alongside the tetramer-positive cells. Antigen-specific T cells were sorted from several healthy South African adults using GMM-loaded CD1B tetramers.

TCR-alpha and TCR-beta chains were sequenced unpaired, so chain pairing information was not available. TCR libraries were generated with the immunoSEQ multiplex PCR assay, using TCR-beta and/or TCR-alpha/delta assays for each sample. Amplified TCR libraries were sequenced on the Illumina high-throughput platform. The original pipeline was this. Clustering and dimensionality reduction were performed using pairwise TCRdist distances among GMM-specific receptors from ex vivo sorted or in vitro expanded T cells. Sequence motifs defined by gene usage and CDR3 content were tested for enrichment in tetramer-positive versus tetramer-negative populations. The table was pulled from immuneACCESS by TCRdb, which kept in-frame rearrangements only. Such tables lose some clones; where checked, under half of the loss comes from unresolved V genes, and the rest has no known cause. V, J and clone size were drawn from that table, and D and trimming were deduced from the DNA. The sample table records 88,000 or so clones; roughly 90% of these occur just once. Approximately 2% of the sample rests with the top ten.

The sample comprised CD1b-GMM tetramer-negative cells sorted from PBMCs. The cell subset or site label of this sample denotes: T cells not binding CD1B-GMM tetramer, sorted from same donor. The rearranged chain carries TRBV5-1 and TRBJ2-1; a weak D assignment points to TRBD2 (6 bases agree). This TCR came from an adult woman with latent tuberculosis. The nucleotides read TGCGCCAGCAGCTTGGGCACTAGCCAGTACAATGAGCAGTTCTTC. Its translation is CASSLGTSQYNEQFF.